The 9 T cell receptor beta chains below come from one sample, sequenced in a study of blood T cell repertoires in COVID-19. Data came from immunoSEQ multiplex PCR; TCRdb stores just in-frame clones and leaves some out. The table has about 300,000 clones, more than 75% seen once. The sequenced sample consisted of PBMCs or T cells enriched from blood (not recorded which). Receptors originate from a young woman who had recovered from COVID-19.

The gene calls are TRBV5-8 and TRBJ1-2; no clear D gene. Germline V lookup: CDR1 SGHTS, CDR2 YDEGEE. This CDR3 region has 14 residues. The V end was cut by 6 bases, the J end by 5 bases, with 17 bases between. Written as DNA, the CDR3 is TGTGCCAGCACCCCCATGCCGGGGAGATATGGCTACACCTTC. Translated, it gives CASTPMPGRYGYTF.

This clone was seen ten or more times. The chain couples TRBV18 to TRBJ1-2, with D perhaps matching TRBD1 (6 bases). Per germline, CDR1 KGHSH and CDR2 LQKENI. The CDR3 is made up of 17 amino acids. Trimming took 1 base from V and 4 from J, leaving 19 bases between them. The chain's CDR3 is CASSPRGQSVGGYGYTF. CDR3 nucleotide sequence: TGTGCCAGCTCACCACGTGGACAGTCCGTGGGCGGCTATGGCTACACCTTC.

The rearrangement links TRBV11-3 to TRBJ2-1, with a possible D match to TRBD2 (5 bases). Germline loops: CDR1 SGHNT, CDR2 YENEEA. The ends were cut back, 0 bases at V and 7 bases at J, with 7 bases in the middle. The CDR3 totals 13 residues. CDR3 DNA: TGTGCCAGCAGCTTAGATAGCGATAATGAGCAGTTCTTC. This gives the protein CASSLDSDNEQFF. Complete variable domain (other parts from reference TRBV11-3 and TRBJ2-1): EAGVVQSPRYKIIEKKQPVAFWCNPISGHNTLYWYLQNLGQGPELLIRYENEEAVDDSQLPKDRFSAERLKGVDSTLKIQPAELGDSAVYLCASSLDSDNEQFFGPGTRLTVL.

This clone has only a few counts. The V call is TRBV5-1, the J call TRBJ2-2; no reliable D call. Trimming left V 5 bases short and J 3 bases short, with 14 bases between. This CDR3 spans 15 amino acids. Germline assignment: CDR1 SGHRS and CDR2 YFSETQ. DNA of the CDR3: TGCGCCAGCAGAAGACTTTCAGACTACACCGGGGAGCTGTTTTTT. It yields the protein CASRRLSDYTGELFF.

J is TRBJ2-1 and V is TRBV3-1 (or the pseudogene TRBV3-2); D is unclear. V lost 3 bases to trimming and J lost 4 bases, with 10 bases between them. The CDR3 loop spans 14 amino acids. The V gene's germline CDR1 is LGHDT and CDR2 YNNKEL (reference sequence). The CDR3 DNA follows: TGTGCCAGCAGCCAGACCCCAGGTTACAATGAGCAGTTCTTC. Its protein is CASSQTPGYNEQFF.

The gene calls are TRBV11-2 and TRBJ2-7; tentatively, D is TRBD2 (5 bases). The CDR3 loop spans 13 amino acids. Germline V lookup: CDR1 SGHAT, CDR2 FQNNGV. The V gene lost 3 bases and the J gene lost 4 bases, with 10 bases spanning the gap. The CDR3 is CASSFAGEYEQYF. CDR3 sequence (DNA): TGTGCCAGCAGCTTTGCTGGGGAGTACGAGCAGTACTTC.

The chain has TRBV19 and TRBJ1-1; D is unclear. This CDR3 has 12 residues. The ends were cut back, 5 bases at V and 6 bases at J, with 10 bases in the middle. Germline V gives CDR1 LNHDA, CDR2 SQIVND (reference sequence). The CDR3 spells CASSLPGPEAFF. CDR3 coding DNA: TGTGCCAGTAGTTTGCCGGGTCCTGAAGCTTTCTTT.

This clone has only one observation. The CDR3 nucleotides are TGTGCCAGCAGTGAGGCCGGGACATCTTTCTCCCCGGCTGAAGCTTTCTTT. Translated: CASSEAGTSFSPAEAFF. This rearrangement joins TRBV6-1 to TRBJ1-1, with TRBD1 as a possible D gene (6 bases). Trimming stripped 3 bases from V and 6 bases from J, with 23 bases between. Germline CDR1 and CDR2: MNHNS and SASEGT. There are 17 residues in the CDR3.

The genes are TRBV4-1 and TRBJ1-1, with TRBD1 identical over 8 bases. Losses at the gene ends were 3 bases for V and 8 bases for J; bases not matched to a gene: 5. Germline-derived CDR1 and CDR2 are MGHRA and YSYEKL. The CDR3 extends over 13 amino acids. The CDR3 sequence: CASSHPGQGEAFF. DNA of the CDR3: TGCGCCAGCAGCCACCCCGGACAGGGCGAAGCTTTCTTT.